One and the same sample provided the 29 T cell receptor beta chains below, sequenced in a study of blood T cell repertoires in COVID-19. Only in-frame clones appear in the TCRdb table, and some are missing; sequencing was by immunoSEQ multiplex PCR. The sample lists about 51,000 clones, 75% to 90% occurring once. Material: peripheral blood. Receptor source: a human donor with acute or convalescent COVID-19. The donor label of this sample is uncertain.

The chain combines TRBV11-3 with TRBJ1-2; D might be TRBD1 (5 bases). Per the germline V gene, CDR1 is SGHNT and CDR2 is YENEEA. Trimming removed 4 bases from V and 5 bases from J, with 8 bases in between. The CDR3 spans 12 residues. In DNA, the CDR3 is TGTGCCAGCAGCTCGACAGATTATGGCTACACCTTC. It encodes CASSSTDYGYTF.

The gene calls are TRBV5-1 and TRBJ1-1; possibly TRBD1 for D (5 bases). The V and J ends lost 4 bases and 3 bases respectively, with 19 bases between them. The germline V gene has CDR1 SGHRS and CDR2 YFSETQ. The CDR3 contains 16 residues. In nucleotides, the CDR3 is TGCGCCAGCAGCAGGGGTCCTTCCGATGGTTACACTGAAGCTTTCTTT. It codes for CASSRGPSDGYTEAFF.

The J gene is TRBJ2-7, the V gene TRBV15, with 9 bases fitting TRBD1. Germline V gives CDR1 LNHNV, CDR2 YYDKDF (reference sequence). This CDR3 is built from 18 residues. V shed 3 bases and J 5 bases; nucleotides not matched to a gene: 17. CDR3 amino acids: CATSRAFFSGTGIDEQYF. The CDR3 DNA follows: TGTGCCACCAGCAGGGCGTTCTTTTCCGGGACAGGGATAGACGAGCAGTACTTC.

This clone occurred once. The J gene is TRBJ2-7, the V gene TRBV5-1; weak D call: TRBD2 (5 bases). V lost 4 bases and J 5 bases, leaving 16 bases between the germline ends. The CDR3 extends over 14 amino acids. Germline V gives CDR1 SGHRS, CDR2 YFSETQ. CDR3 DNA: TGCGCCAGCAGCCCAATCAGGAGGTCTGACGAGCAGTACTTC. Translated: CASSPIRRSDEQYF.

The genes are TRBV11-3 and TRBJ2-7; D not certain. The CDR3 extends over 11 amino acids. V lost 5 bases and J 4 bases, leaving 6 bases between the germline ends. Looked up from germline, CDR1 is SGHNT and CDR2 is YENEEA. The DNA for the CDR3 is TGTGCCAGCAGCGCGGAGTACGAGCAGTACTTC. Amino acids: CASSAEYEQYF.

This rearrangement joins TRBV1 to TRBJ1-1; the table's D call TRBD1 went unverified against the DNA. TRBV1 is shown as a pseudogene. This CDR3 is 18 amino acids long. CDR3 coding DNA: TGCACCAGCAGCCGCGGGACCAGACAGGGTGTAAGATACACTGAAGCTTTCTTT. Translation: CTSSRGTRQGVRYTEAFF.

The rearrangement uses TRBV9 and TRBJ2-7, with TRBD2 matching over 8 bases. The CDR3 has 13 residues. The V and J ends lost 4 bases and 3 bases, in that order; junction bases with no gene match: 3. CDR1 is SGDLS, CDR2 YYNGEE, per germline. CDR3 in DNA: TGTGCCAGCAGCCCTACTAGCGGCTACGAGCAGTACTTC. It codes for CASSPTSGYEQYF.

The CDR3 DNA sequence: TGTGCCACCAGTGATAGCACGACAGGGGACCCCACAGATACGCAGTATTTT. Protein: CATSDSTTGDPTDTQYF. The chain couples TRBV24-1 to TRBJ2-3, with 8 bases that match TRBD1. CDR1 is KGHDR and CDR2 is SFDVKD in the germline V gene. V lost 3 bases and J lost 2; bases outside the gene matches: 9. The CDR3 covers 17 residues.

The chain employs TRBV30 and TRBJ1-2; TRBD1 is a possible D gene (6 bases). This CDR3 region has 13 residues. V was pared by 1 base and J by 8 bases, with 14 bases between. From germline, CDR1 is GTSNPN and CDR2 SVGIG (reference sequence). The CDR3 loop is CAWSAQTGRGYTF. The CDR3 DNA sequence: TGTGCCTGGAGTGCCCAGACAGGAAGGGGCTACACCTTC.

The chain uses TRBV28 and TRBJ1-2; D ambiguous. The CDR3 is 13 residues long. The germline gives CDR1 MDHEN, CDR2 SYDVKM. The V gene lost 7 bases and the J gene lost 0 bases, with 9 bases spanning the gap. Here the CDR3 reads CASKKSSNYGYTF. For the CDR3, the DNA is TGTGCCAGCAAGAAGAGTTCTAACTATGGCTACACCTTC.

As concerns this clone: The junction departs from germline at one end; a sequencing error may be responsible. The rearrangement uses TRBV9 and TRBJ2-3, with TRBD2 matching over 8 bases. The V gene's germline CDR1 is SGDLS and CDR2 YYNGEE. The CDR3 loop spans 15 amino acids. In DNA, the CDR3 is TGTGTCAGCAGCCCCAGAGGACTAGCCCCAGATACGCAGTATTTT. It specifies CVSSPRGLAPDTQYF.

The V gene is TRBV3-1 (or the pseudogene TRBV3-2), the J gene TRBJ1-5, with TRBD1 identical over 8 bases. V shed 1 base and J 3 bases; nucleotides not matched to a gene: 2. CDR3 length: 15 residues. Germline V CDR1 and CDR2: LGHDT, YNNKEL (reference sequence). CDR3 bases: TGTGCCAGCAGCCAAGCCCAGGGGGCCAATCAGCCCCAGCATTTT. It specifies CASSQAQGANQPQHF.

CDR3 nucleotides: TGTGCCACCAGTGATGGGACTAGCGGTAATAAGAAGTTCTTC. Protein: CATSDGTSGNKKFF. The chain links TRBV24-1 to TRBJ2-1, with 11 bases lining up with TRBD2. CDR1 is KGHDR and CDR2 is SFDVKD in the germline V gene. This CDR3 has 14 residues. After removal of 3 bases from V and 14 bases from J, the junction contained 8 bases not matched to a gene.

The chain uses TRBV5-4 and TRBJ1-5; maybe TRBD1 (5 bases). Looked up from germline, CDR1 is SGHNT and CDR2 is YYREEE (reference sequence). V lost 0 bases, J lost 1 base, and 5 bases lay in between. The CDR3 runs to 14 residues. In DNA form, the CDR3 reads TGTGCCAGCAGCTTGGGGGGCAGCAATCAGCCCCAGCATTTT. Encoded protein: CASSLGGSNQPQHF.

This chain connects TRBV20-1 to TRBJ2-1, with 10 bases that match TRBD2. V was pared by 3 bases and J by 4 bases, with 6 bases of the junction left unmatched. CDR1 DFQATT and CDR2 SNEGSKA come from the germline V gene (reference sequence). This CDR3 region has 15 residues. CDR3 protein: CSASSVAGGYNEQFF. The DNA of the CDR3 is TGCAGTGCTAGTTCAGTAGCGGGGGGTTACAATGAGCAGTTCTTC.

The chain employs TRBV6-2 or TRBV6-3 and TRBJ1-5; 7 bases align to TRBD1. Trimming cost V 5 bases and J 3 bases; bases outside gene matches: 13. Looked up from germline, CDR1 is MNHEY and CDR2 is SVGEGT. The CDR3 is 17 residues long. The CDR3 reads CASSTSSQGPFNQPQHF. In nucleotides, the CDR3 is TGTGCCAGCAGTACCAGCTCACAGGGGCCGTTCAATCAGCCCCAGCATTTT.

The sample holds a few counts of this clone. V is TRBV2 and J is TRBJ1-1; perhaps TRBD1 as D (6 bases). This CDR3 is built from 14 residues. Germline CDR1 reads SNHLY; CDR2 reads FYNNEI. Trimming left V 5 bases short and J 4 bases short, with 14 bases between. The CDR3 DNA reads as TGTGCCAGCAGTACAGGGATGGGGAGCACTGAAGCTTTCTTT. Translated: CASSTGMGSTEAFF.

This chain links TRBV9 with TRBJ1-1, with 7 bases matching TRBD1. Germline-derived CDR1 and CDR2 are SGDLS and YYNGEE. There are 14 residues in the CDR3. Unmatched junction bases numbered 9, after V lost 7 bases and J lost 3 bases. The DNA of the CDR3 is TGTGCCAGCGGAACCGGACAGGAGCACACTGAAGCTTTCTTT. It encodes CASGTGQEHTEAFF.

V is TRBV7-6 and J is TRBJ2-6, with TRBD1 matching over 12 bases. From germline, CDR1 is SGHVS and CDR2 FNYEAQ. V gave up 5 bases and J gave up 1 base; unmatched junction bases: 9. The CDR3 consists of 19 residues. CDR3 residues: CASSPLPGQGASGANVLTF. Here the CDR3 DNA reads TGTGCCAGCAGCCCTCTACCGGGACAGGGGGCGTCTGGGGCCAACGTCCTGACTTTC.

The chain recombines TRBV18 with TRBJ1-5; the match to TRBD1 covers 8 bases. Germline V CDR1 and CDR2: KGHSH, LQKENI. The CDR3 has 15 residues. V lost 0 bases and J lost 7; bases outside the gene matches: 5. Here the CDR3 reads CASSPPGQGAQPQHF. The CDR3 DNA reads TGTGCCAGCTCACCACCGGGGCAGGGGGCCCAGCCCCAGCATTTT.

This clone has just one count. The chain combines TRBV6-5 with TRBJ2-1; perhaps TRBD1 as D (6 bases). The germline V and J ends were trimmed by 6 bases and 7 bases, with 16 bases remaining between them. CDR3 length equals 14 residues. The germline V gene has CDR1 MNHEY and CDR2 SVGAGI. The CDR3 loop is CASRPITGRNEQFF. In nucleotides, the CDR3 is TGTGCCAGCAGACCTATAACAGGGAGAAATGAGCAGTTCTTC.

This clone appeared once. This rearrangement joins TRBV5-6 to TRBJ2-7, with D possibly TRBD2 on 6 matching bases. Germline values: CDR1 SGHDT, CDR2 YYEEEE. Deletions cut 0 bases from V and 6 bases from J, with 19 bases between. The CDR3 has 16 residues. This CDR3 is CASSLASGYGGLEQYF. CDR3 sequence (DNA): TGTGCCAGCAGCTTGGCATCCGGGTACGGGGGTCTCGAGCAGTACTTC.

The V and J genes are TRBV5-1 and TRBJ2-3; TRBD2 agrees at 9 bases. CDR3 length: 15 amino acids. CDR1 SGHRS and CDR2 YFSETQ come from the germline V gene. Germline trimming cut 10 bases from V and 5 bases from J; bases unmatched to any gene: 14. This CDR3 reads CARRRGGGARDTQYF. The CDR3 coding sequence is TGCGCCCGCCGGCGGGGCGGGGGGGCACGAGATACGCAGTATTTT.

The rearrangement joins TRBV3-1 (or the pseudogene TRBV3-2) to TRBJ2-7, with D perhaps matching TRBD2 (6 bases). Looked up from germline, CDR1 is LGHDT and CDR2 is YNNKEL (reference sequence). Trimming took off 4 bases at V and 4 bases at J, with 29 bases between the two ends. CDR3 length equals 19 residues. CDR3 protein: CASSPKGISGRPMGYEQYF. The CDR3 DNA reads TGTGCCAGCAGCCCGAAAGGAATTAGTGGGAGGCCTATGGGATACGAGCAGTACTTC.

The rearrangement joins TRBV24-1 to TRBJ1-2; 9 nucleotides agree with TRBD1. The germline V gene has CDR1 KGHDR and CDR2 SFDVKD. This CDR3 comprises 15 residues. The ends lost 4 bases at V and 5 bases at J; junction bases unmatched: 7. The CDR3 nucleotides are TGTGCCACCAGTGAACCGGGACAGGGCGATTATGGCTACACCTTC. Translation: CATSEPGQGDYGYTF.

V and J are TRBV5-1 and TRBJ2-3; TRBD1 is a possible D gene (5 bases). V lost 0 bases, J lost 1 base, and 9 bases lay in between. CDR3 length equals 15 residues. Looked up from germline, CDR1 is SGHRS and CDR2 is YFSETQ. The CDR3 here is CASSLARGGTDTQYF. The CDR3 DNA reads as TGCGCCAGCAGCTTGGCAAGGGGTGGCACAGATACGCAGTATTTT.

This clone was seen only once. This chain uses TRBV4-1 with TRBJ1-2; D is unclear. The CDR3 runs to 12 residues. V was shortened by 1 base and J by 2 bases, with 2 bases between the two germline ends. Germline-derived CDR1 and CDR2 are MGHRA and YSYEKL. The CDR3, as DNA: TGCGCCAGCAGCCAAGCGAACTATGGCTACACCTTC. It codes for CASSQANYGYTF.

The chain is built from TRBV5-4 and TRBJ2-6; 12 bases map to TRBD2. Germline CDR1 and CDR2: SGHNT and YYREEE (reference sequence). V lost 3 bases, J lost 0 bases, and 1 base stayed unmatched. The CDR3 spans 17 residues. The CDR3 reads CASSSSGGASGANVLTF. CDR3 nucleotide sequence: TGTGCCAGCAGCTCTAGCGGGGGGGCCTCTGGGGCCAACGTCCTGACTTTC. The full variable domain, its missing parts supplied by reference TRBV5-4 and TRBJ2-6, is ETGVTQSPTHLIKTRGQQVTLRCSSQSGHNTVSWYQQALGQGPQFIFQYYREEENGRGNFPPRFSGLQFPNYSSELNVNALELDDSALYLCASSSSGGASGANVLTFGAGSRLTVL.

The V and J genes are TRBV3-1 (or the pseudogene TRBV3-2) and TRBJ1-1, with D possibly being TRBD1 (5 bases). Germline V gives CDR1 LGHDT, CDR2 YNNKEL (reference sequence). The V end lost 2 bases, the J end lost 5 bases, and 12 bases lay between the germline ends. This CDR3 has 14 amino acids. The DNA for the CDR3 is TGTGCCAGCAGCCAATCTGACAGAACAACTGAAGCTTTCTTT. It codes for CASSQSDRTTEAFF.